These 4 T cell receptor beta chains were all obtained from the same sample, sequenced in a study of blood T cell repertoires in COVID-19. The data were produced by immunoSEQ multiplex PCR, yet TCRdb's version contains in-frame clones alone and is incomplete. The sample carries approximately 190,000 clones, roughly four fifths recorded once. The material sequenced was peripheral blood. The source of these receptors is a man aged 30 to 45 with active or convalescent COVID-19.

The count of this clone is one. The chain joins TRBV12-5 to TRBJ2-7; 12 bases line up with TRBD1. Germline V CDR1 and CDR2: LGHNT, FRNRAP. The V and J ends lost 5 bases and 6 bases, in that order; junction bases with no gene match: 11. This CDR3 region has 16 residues. CDR3 in DNA: TGTGCTAGTGGTGGCTATCCGGGACAGGGGGCATCCGAGCAGTACTTC. Translation: CASGGYPGQGASEQYF.

This clone was seen a few times. Because the CDR3's place on the DNA is in doubt, the DNA is left out and the CDR3 is given as listed by TCRdb. J is TRBJ1-6 and V is TRBV9; the D call TRBD1 from the table was never checked on the DNA. The CDR3 sequence runs 20 residues, both termini included. Germline-derived CDR1 and CDR2 are SGDLS and YYNGEE. The CDR3 spells CASSVQTPLQGTSAPSPLHF.

The chain combines TRBV19 with TRBJ1-5, with TRBD1 identical over 7 bases. The CDR3 contains 15 residues. J gave up 6 bases and V 7 bases, and 12 bases lay outside the gene matches. CDR1 LNHDA and CDR2 SQIVND come from the germline V gene (reference sequence). The DNA for the CDR3 is TGTGCCAGTACCACAGGGGATCCCCGGGTTCAGCCCCAGCATTTT. Its translation: CASTTGDPRVQPQHF.

The V and J genes are TRBV19 and TRBJ1-2, with D perhaps TRBD1 (6 bases). CDR3 length equals 14 residues. Trimming cost V 6 bases and J 3 bases, with 14 bases left between them. Germline CDR1 LNHDA, CDR2 SQIVND (reference sequence). In DNA form, the CDR3 reads TGTGCCAGTAGCCCAACGACAGGATACTATGGCTACACCTTC. Translating it yields CASSPTTGYYGYTF.